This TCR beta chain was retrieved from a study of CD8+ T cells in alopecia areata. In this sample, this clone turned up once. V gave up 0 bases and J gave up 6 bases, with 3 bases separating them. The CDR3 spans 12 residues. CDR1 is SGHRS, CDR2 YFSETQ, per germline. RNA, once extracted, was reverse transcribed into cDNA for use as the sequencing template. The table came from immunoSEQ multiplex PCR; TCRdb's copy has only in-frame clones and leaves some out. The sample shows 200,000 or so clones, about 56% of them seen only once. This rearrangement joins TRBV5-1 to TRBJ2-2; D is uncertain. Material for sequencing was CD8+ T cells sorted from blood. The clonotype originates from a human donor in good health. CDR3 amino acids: CASSLASGELFF. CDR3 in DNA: TGCGCCAGCAGCTTGGCCTCCGGGGAGCTGTTTTTT. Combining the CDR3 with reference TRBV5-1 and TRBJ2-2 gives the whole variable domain KAGVTQTPRYLIKTRGQQVTLSCSPISGHRSVSWYQQTPGQGLQFLFEYFSETQRNKGNFPGRFSGRQFSNSRSEMNVSTLELGDSALYLCASSLASGELFFGEGSRLTVL.